This TCR beta chain is from a study of cytomegalovirus exposure and HLA in healthy donors. Concerning this clone: Antigen specificity is unknown.

The CDR3 sequence is 13 residues long. Germline V gene sequence: CDR1 SGHNT, CDR2 YYREEE (reference sequence). Trimming took off 4 bases at V and 7 bases at J, with 15 bases between the two ends. This PCR relied on a set of 60 Vbeta primers and 13 Jbeta primers. Clones were sequenced by immunoSEQ multiplex PCR, and TCRdb holds only the in-frame ones, with some missing. The sample yields over 150,000 clones, roughly 70% seen once. General observations from the study: At a 0.05 false discovery rate, a later analysis found 15,000 to 20,000 TCR beta sequences to be associated with HLA alleles. An analysis was carried out later, and it reportedly showed fewer N-insertions in an Asian-associated ancestry cluster than the 666-donor mean.

Sequences were obtained from PBMCs. The chain uses TRBV5-4 and TRBJ2-7; possible D gene TRBD1, 6 bases. This clonotype originated in a woman in her 50s in good health and CMV-seropositive. CDR3 coding DNA: TGTGCCAGCAGCCCGTTTGGGGGCGGGGAGCAGTACTTC. This gives the protein CASSPFGGGEQYF.